The entry below gives a single T cell receptor (beta chain) sequence along with its context. Its target is not known. The data derive from a study of a mutant IDH1 vaccine in newly diagnosed glioma. V lost 7 bases to trimming and J lost 6 bases; unmatched junction nucleotides: 2. From germline, CDR1 is SGDLS and CDR2 YYNGEE. CDR3 length equals 12 residues. Time point specified: week 23, last vaccination. What each vaccine dose contained was 300 ug of mutant IDH1 20-mer peptide, accompanied by topical imiquimod. The repertoire was sequenced with immunoSEQ multiplex PCR; TCRdb's copy has only in-frame clones and lacks some. The sample has about 86,000 clones; 85% are singletons.

The chain has TRBV9 and TRBJ2-1; 9 bases agree with TRBD2. The sequence was obtained from a man aged 25 to 45 with glioma. Some clones in this sample may be carry-over from other donors' samples. The source material was PBMCs, sampled from a glioma patient whose treatment included an IDH1 peptide vaccine. CDR3 coding DNA: TGTGCCAGCGGGACTAGCTTCAATGAGCAGTTCTTC. Its translation is CASGTSFNEQFF.